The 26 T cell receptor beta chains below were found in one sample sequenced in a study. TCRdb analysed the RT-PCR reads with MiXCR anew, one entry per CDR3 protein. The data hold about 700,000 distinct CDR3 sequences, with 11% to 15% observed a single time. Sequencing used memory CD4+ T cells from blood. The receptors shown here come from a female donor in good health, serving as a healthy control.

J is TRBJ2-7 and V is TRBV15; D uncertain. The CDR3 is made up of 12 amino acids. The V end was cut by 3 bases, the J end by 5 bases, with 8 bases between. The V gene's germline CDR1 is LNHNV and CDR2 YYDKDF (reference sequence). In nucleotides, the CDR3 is TGTGCCACCAGCAGGTTTCTGGACGAGCAGTACTTC. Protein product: CATSRFLDEQYF.

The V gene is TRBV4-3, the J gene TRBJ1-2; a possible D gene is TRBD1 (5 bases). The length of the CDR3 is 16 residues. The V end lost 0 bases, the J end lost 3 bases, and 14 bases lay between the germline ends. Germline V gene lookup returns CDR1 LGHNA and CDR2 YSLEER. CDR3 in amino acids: CASSQDVGTPDYGYTF. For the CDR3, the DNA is TGCGCCAGCAGCCAAGATGTAGGGACCCCTGACTATGGCTACACCTTC.

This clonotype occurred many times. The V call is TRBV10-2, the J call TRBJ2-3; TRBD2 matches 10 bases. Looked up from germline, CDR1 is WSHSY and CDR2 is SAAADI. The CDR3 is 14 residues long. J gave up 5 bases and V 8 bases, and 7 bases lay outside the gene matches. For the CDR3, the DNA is TGCGCCAGCTCAAGAGCGGGAGGGATAGATACGCAGTATTTT. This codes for CASSRAGGIDTQYF.

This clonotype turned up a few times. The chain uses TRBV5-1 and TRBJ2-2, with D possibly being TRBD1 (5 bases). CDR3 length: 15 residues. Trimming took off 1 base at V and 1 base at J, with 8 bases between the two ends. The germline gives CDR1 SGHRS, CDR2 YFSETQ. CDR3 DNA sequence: TGCGCCAGCAGCTTGCACAGGTTGAACACCGGGGAGCTGTTTTTT. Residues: CASSLHRLNTGELFF.

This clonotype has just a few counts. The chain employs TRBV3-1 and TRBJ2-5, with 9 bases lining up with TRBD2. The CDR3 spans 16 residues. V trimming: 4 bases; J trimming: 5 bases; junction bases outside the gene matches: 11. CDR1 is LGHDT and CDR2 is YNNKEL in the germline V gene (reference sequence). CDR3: CASSLRGSGSLETQYF. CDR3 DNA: TGTGCCAGCAGCCTAAGAGGTAGCGGGAGTTTGGAGACCCAGTACTTC.

DNA of the CDR3: TGTGCCAGCAGCCAATCCTCAGCGGGGTTCGGGGAGCTGTTTTTT. The encoded protein is CASSQSSAGFGELFF. The chain combines TRBV14 with TRBJ2-2; TRBD2 matches at 7 bases. This CDR3 is 15 amino acids long. V lost 2 bases to trimming and J lost 7 bases; unmatched junction nucleotides: 7. Germline CDR1 is SGHDN and CDR2 is FVKESK.

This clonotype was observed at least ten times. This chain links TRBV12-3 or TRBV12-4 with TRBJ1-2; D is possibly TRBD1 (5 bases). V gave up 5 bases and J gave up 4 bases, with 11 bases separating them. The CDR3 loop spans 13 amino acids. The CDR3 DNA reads TGTGCCAGCAGTCCGACAGAGATCTATGGCTACACCTTC. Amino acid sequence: CASSPTEIYGYTF.

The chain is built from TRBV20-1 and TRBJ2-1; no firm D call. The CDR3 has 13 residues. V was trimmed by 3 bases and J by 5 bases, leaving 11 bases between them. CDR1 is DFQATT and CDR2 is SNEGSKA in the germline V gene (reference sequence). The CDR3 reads CSARQVLNNEQFF. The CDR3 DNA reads TGCAGTGCTAGGCAGGTTCTCAACAATGAGCAGTTCTTC.

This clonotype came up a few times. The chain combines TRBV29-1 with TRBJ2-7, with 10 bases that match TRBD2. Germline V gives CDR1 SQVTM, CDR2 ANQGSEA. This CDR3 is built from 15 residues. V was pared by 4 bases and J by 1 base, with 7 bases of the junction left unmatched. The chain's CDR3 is CSVGRVAGGSYEQYF. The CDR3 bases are TGCAGCGTTGGGAGGGTAGCGGGAGGTTCCTACGAGCAGTACTTC.

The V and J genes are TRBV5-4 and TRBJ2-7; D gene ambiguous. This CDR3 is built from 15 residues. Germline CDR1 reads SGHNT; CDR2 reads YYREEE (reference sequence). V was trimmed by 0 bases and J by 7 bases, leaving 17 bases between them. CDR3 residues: CASSLEGLVPREQYF. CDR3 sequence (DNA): TGTGCCAGCAGCTTGGAGGGCCTCGTACCTAGGGAGCAGTACTTC.

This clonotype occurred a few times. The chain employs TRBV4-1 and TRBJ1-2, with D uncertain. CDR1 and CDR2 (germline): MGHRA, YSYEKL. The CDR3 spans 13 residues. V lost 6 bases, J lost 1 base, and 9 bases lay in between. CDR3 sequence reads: CASRHDGNYGYTF. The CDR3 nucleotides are TGCGCCAGCAGGCACGACGGTAACTATGGCTACACCTTC.

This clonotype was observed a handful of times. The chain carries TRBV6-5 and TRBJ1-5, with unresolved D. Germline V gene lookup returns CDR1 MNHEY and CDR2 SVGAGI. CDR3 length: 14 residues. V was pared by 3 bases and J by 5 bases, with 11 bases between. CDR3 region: CASSYSGRDQPQHF. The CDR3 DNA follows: TGTGCCAGCAGTTATAGTGGCAGAGATCAGCCCCAGCATTTT.

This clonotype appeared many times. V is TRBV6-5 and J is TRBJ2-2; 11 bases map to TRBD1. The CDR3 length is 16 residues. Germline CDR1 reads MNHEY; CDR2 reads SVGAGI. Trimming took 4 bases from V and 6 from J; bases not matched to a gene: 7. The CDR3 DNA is TGTGCCAGCAGTTCGGGACAGGGGGGAATCGCCGGGGAGCTGTTTTTT. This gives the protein CASSSGQGGIAGELFF.

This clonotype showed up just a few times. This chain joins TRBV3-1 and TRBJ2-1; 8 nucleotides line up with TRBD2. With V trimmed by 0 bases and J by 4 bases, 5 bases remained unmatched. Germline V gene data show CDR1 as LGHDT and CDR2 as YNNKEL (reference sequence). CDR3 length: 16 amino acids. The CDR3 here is CASSQDSSGAYNEQFF. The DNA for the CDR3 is TGTGCCAGCAGCCAAGATAGTAGCGGGGCATACAATGAGCAGTTCTTC.

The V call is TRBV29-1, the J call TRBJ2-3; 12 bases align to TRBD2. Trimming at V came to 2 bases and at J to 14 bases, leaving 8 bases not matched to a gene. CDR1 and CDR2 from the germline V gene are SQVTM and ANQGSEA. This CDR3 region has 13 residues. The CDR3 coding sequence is TGCAGCGTTGAATTGACTAGCGGGAGCGCCACGTATTTT. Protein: CSVELTSGSATYF.

The CDR3 coding sequence is TGCAGTGCCCAAAAGGGGGCTCAATTGCAAGAGACCCAGTACTTC. The encoded protein is CSAQKGAQLQETQYF. The chain is built from TRBV20-1 and TRBJ2-5; 7 bases agree with TRBD1. After removal of 6 bases from V and 2 bases from J, the junction contained 12 bases not matched to a gene. This CDR3 is 15 amino acids long. In germline, CDR1 is DFQATT, CDR2 SNEGSKA (reference sequence).

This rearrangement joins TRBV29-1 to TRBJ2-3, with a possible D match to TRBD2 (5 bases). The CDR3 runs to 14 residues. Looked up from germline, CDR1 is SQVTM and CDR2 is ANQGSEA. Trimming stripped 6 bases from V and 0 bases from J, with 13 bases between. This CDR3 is CSVRKAGSTDTQYF. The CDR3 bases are TGCAGCGTGAGGAAGGCGGGCAGCACAGATACGCAGTATTTT.

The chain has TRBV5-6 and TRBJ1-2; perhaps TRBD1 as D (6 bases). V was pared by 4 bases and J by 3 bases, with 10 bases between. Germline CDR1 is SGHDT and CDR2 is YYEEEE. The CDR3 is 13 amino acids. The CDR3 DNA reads TGTGCCAGCAGCCGCGGACAGCACTATGGCTACACCTTC. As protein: CASSRGQHYGYTF.

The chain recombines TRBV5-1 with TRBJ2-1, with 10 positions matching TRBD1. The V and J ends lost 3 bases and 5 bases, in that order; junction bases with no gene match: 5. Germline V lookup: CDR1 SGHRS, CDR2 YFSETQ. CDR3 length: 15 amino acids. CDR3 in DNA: TGCGCCAGCAGCTCCGGGACAGGGGTTCACAATGAGCAGTTCTTC. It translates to CASSSGTGVHNEQFF.

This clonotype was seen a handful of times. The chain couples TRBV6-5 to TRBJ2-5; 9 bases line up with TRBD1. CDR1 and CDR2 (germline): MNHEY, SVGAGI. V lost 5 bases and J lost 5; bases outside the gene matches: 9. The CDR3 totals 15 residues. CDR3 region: CASSLTGTGKETQYF. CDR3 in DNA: TGTGCCAGCAGTCTCACCGGGACAGGGAAGGAGACCCAGTACTTC.

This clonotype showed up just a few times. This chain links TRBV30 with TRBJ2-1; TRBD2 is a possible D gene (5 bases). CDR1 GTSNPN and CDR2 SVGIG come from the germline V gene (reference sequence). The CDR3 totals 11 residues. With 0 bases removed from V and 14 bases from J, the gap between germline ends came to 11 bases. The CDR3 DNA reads TGTGCCTGGAGTGTAACTGGACTCAAGTTCTTC. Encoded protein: CAWSVTGLKFF.

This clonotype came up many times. The CDR3 bases are TGTGCCAGCAGCGCAGCGGTTGCAAGGACCCAGTACTTC. This translates into CASSAAVARTQYF. This chain joins TRBV11-3 and TRBJ2-5; D possibly corresponds to TRBD2 (5 bases). V was clipped by 5 bases and J by 7 bases, with 14 bases between them. From germline, CDR1 is SGHNT and CDR2 YENEEA. The CDR3 loop spans 13 amino acids.

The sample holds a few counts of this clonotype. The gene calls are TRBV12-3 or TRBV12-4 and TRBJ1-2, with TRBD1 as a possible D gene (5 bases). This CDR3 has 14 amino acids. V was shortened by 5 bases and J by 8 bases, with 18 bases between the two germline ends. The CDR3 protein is CASSARAGSLGYTF. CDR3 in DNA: TGTGCCAGCAGTGCACGGGCAGGGTCTTTAGGCTACACCTTC.

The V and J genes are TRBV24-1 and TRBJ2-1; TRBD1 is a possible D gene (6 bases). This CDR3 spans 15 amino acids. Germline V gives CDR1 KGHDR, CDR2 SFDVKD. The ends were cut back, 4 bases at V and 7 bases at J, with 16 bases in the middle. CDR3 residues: CATSERDIKWNEQFF. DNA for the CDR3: TGTGCCACCAGTGAAAGGGACATAAAGTGGAATGAGCAGTTCTTC.

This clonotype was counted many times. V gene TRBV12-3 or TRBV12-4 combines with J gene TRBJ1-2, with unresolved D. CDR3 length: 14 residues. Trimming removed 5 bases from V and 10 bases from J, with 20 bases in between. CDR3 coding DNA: TGTGCCAGCAGTCCCCGCTCAGGTGTTGTCCACTACACCTTC. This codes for CASSPRSGVVHYTF.

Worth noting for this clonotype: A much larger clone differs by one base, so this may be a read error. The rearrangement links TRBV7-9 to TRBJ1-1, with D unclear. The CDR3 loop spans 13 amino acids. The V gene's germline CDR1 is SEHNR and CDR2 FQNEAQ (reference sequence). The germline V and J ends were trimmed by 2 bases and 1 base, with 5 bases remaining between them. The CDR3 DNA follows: TGTGCCAGCAGCTTACACGGGAACACTGAAGCTTTCTTT. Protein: CASSLHGNTEAFF.